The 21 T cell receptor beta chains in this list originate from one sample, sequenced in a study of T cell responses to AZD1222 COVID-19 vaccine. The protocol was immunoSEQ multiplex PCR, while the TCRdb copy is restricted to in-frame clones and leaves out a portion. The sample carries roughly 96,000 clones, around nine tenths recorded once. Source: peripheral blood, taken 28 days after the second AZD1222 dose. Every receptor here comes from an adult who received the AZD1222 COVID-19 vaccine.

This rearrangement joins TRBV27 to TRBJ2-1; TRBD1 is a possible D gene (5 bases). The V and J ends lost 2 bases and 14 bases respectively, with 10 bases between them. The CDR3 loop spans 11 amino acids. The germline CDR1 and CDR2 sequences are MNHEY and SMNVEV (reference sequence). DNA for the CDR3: TGTGCCAGCAGTTTAGGGGCCGAGGAGTTCTTC. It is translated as CASSLGAEEFF.

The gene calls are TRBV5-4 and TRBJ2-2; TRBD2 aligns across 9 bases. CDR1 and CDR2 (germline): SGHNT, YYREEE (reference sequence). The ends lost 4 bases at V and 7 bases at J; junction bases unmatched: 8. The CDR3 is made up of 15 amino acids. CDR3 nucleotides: TGTGCCAGCAGCAAACTGGCGGGAGGGGGCGGGGAGCTGTTTTTT. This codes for CASSKLAGGGGELFF.

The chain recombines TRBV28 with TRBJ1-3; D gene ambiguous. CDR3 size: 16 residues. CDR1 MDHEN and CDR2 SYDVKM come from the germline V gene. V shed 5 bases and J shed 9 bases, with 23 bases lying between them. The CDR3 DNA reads TGTGCCAGCAGTCCCCAGCTCGGCACAGTTGGTAGCACCATATATTTT. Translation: CASSPQLGTVGSTIYF.

CDR3 DNA sequence: TGTGCCAGCAGCCTCATGGGGGACAATGAGCAGTTCTTC. It yields the protein CASSLMGDNEQFF. The chain carries TRBV7-3 and TRBJ2-1; the D gene could be TRBD1 or TRBD2 (5 bases each). CDR3 length: 13 residues. Per germline, CDR1 SGHTA and CDR2 FQGTGA. Trimming shortened V by 5 bases and J by 5 bases, and 10 bases separated the two germline ends.

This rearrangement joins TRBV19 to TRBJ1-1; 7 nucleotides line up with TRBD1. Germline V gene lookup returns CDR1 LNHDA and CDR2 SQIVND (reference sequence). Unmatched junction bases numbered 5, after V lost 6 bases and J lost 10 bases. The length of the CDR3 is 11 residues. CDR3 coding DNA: TGTGCCAGTAGACAGGGGCCGGGAGCTTTCTTT. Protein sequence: CASRQGPGAFF.

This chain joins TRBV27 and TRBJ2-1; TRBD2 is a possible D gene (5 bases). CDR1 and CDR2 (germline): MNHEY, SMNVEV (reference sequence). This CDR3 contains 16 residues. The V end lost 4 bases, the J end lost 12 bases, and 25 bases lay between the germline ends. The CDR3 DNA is TGTGCCAGCAGTTATGGCCTAGAGACTGAGGGTCCGGTGCAGTTCTTC. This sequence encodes CASSYGLETEGPVQFF.

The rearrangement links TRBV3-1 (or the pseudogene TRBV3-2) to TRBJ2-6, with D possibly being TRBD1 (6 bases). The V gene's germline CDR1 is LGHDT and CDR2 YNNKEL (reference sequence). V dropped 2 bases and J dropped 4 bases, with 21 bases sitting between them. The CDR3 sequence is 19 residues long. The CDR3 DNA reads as TGTGCCAGCAGCCAACGGACAGAGCGCCTAGTTAGCGGGGCCAACGTCCTGACTTTC. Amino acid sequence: CASSQRTERLVSGANVLTF.

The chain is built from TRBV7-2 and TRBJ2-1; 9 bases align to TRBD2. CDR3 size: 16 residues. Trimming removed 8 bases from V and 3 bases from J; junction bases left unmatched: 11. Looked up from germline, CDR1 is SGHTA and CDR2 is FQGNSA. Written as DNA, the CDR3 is TGTGCCAGCGGGCTAGCGGGGACCAACAGCTACAATGAGCAGTTCTTC. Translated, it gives CASGLAGTNSYNEQFF. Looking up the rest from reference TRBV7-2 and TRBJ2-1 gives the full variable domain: GAGVSQSPSNKVTEKGKDVELRCDPISGHTALYWYRQSLGQGLEFLIYFQGNSAPDKSGLPSDRFSAERTGGSVSTLTIQRTQQEDSAVYLCASGLAGTNSYNEQFFGPGTRLTVL.

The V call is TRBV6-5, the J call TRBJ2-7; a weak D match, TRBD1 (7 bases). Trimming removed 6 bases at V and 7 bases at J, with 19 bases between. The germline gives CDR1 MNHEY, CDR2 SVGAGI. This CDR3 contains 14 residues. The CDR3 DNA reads TGTGCCAGCAGCCTCCGACAGGGTGCGGGGGAGCAGTACTTC. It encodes CASSLRQGAGEQYF.

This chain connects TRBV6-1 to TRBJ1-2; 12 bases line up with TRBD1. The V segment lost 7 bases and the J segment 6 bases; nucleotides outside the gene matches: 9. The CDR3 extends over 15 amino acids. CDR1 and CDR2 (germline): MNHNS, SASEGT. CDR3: CASTPSRDRGHGYTF. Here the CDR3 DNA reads TGTGCCAGCACCCCCTCCAGGGACAGGGGGCATGGCTACACCTTC.

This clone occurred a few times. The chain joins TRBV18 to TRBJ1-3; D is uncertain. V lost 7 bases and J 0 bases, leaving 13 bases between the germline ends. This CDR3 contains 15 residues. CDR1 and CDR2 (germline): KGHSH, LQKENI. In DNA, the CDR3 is TGTGCCAGCTTTCCACGAGGGAGCTCTGGAAACACCATATATTTT. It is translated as CASFPRGSSGNTIYF.

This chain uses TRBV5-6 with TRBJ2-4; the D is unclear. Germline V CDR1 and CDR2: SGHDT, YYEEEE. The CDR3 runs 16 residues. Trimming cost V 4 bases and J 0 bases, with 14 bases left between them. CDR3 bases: TGTGCCAGCAGCCCACCCGGTAGCCTAGCCAAAAACATTCAGTACTTC. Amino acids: CASSPPGSLAKNIQYF.

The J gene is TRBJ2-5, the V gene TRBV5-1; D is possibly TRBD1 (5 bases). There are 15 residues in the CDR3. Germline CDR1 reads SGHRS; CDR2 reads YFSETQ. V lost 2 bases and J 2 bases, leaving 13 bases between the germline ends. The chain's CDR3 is CASSFTRTSQETQYF. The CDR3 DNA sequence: TGCGCCAGCAGCTTTACCCGGACATCTCAAGAGACCCAGTACTTC.

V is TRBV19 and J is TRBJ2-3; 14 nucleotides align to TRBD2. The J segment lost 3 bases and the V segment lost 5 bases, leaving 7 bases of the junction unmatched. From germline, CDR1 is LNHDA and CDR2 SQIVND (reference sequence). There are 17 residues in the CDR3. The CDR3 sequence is CASSLRTSGGRTDTQYF. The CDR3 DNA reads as TGTGCCAGTAGTTTACGGACTAGCGGGGGGAGAACAGATACGCAGTATTTT. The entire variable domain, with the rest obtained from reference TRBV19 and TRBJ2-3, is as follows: DGGITQSPKYLFRKEGQNVTLSCEQNLNHDAMYWYRQDPGQGLRLIYYSQIVNDFQKGDIAEGYSVSREKKESFPLTVTSAQKNPTAFYLCASSLRTSGGRTDTQYFGPGTRLTVL.

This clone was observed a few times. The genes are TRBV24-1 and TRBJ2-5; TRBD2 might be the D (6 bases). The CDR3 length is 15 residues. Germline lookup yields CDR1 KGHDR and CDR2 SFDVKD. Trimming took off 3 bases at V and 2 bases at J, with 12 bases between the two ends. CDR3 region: CATSDPLAGQETQYF. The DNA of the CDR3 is TGTGCCACCAGTGATCCGTTGGCGGGACAAGAGACCCAGTACTTC.

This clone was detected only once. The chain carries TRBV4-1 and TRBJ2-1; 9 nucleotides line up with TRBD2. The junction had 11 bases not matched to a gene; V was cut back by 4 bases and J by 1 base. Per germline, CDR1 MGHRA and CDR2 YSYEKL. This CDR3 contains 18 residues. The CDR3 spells CASSLGWAGGRSYNEQFF. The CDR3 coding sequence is TGCGCCAGCAGCCTAGGCTGGGCGGGAGGGCGGTCCTACAATGAGCAGTTCTTC.

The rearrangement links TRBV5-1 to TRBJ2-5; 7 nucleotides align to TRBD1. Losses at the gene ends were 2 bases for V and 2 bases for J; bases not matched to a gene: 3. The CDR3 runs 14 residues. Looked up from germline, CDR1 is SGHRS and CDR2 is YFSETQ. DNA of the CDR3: TGCGCCAGCAGCTTCGGGGACAGTCAAGAGACCCAGTACTTC. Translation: CASSFGDSQETQYF.

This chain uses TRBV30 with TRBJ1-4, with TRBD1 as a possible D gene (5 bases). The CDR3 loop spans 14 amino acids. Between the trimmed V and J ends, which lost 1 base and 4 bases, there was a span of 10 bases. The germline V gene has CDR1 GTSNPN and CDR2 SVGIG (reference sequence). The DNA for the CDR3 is TGTGCCTGGAGTGCCCTGACAGTTAATGAAAAACTGTTTTTT. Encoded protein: CAWSALTVNEKLFF.

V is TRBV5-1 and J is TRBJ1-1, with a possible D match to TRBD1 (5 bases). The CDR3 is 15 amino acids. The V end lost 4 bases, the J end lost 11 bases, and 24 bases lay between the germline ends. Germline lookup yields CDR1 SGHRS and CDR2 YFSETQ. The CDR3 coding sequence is TGCGCCAGCAGCGAGACTCGGACGGTAGGGGTAGACGCTTTCTTT. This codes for CASSETRTVGVDAFF. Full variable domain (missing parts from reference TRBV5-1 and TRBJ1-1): KAGVTQTPRYLIKTRGQQVTLSCSPISGHRSVSWYQQTPGQGLQFLFEYFSETQRNKGNFPGRFSGRQFSNSRSEMNVSTLELGDSALYLCASSETRTVGVDAFFGQGTRLTVV.

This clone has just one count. CDR3 residues: CASSLYIDTSARNQETQYF. CDR3 DNA: TGTGCCAGCAGCCTATACATCGATACTTCGGCACGGAACCAAGAGACCCAGTACTTC. The chain employs TRBV7-8 and TRBJ2-5, with D unclear. V was clipped by 5 bases and J by 0 bases, with 25 bases between them. The V gene's germline CDR1 is SGHVS and CDR2 FQNEAQ. The CDR3 sequence is 19 residues long.

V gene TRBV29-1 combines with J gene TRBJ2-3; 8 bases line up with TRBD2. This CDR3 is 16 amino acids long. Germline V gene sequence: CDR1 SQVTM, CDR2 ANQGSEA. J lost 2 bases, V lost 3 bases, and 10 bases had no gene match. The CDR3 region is CSVEFGASGFTDTQYF. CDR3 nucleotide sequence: TGCAGCGTTGAGTTCGGGGCTAGCGGGTTCACAGATACGCAGTATTTT.